This entry concerns a single T cell receptor (beta chain). Its specificity is unknown. The sample is drawn from a study of cytotoxic CD8 clonotypes in ibrutinib-treated CLL. Here immunoSEQ multiplex PCR was the method, and the copy in TCRdb shows in-frame clones only, minus some. The table lists about 130,000 clones, 75% to 85% of them singletons. The V gene's germline CDR1 is KGHSH and CDR2 LQKENI. Deletions cut 3 bases from V and 5 bases from J, with 13 bases between. CDR3 size: 14 residues. Study-level findings and limits: Researchers report that baseline clonality outpaced age-matched healthy donors and tracked circulating CD8+ T-cell counts. Among the clonotypes, public ones were uncommon and contracted or held stable on treatment.

This clonotype was sampled from a human donor with chronic lymphocytic leukemia. This material consisted of PBMCs, taken after 12 months of ibrutinib treatment. The gene calls are TRBV18 and TRBJ2-5; maybe TRBD2 (6 bases). The CDR3 DNA reads TGTGCCAGCTCACCGTTAGGCGGGATGGAGACCCAGTACTTC. Translated: CASSPLGGMETQYF.